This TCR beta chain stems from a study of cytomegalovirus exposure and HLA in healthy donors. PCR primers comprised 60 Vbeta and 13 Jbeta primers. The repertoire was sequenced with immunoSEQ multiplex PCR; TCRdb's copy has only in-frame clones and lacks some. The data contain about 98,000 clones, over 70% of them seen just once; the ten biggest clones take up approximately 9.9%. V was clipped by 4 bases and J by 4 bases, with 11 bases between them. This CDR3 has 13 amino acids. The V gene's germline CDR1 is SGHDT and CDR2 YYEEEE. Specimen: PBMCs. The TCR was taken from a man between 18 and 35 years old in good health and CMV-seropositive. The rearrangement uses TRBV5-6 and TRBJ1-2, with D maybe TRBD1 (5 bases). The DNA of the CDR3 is TGTGCCAGCAGCGTTGGCAGGGCCTATGGCTACACCTTC. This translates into CASSVGRAYGYTF.